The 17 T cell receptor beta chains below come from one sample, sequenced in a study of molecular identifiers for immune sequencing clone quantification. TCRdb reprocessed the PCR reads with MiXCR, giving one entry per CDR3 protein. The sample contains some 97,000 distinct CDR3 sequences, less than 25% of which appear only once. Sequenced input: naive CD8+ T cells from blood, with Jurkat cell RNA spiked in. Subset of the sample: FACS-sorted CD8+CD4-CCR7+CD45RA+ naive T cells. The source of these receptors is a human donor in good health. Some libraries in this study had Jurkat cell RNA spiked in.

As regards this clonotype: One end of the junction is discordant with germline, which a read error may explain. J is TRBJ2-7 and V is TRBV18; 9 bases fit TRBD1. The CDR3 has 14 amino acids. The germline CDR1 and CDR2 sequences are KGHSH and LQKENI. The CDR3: CVSSPGTGSYEQYF. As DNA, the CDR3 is TGTGTCAGCTCACCAGGGACAGGGTCTTACGAGCAGTACTTC.

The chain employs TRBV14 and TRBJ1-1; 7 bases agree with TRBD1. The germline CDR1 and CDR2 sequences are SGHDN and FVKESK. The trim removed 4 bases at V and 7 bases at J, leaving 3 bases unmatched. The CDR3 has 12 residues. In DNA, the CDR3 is TGTGCCAGCAGCCCACAGGGGAATGAAGCTTTCTTT. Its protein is CASSPQGNEAFF.

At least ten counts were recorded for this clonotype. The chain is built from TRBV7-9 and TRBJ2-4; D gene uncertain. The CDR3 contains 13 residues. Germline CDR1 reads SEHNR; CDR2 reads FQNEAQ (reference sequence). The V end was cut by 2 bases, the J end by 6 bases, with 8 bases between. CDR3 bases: TGTGCCAGCAGCTTACACAGTAGAAACATTCAGTACTTC. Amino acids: CASSLHSRNIQYF.

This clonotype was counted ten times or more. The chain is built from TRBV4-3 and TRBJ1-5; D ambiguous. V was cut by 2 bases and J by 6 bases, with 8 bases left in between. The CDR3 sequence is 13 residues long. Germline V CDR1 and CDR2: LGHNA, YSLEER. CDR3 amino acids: CASSQFRSQPQHF. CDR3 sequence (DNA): TGCGCCAGCAGCCAATTCCGATCTCAGCCCCAGCATTTT.

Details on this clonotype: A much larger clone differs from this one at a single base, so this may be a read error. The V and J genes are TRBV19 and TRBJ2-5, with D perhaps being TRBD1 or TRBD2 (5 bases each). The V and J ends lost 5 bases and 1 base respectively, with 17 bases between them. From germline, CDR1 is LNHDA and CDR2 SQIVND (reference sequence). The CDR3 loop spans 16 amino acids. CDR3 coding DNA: TGTGCCAGTAGTGAACTGGGACGGAGTCTCCAAGAGACCCAGTACTTC. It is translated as CASSELGRSLQETQYF. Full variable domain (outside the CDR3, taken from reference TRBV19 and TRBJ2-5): DGGITQSPKYLFRKEGQNVTLSCEQNLNHDAMYWYRQDPGQGLRLIYYSQIVNDFQKGDIAEGYSVSREKKESFPLTVTSAQKNPTAFYLCASSELGRSLQETQYFGPGTRLLVL.

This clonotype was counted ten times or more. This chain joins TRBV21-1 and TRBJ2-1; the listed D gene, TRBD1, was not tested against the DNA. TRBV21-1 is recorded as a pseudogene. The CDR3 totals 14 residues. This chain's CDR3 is CATPWGGREVEQFF. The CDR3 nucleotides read TGTGCCACCCCGTGGGGGGGCAGGGAGGTTGAGCAGTTCTTC.

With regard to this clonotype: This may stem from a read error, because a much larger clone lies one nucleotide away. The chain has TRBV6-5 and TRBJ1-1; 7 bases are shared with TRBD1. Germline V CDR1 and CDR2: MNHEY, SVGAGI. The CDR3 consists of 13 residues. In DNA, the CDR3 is TGTGCCAGCAGACCACAGGGGAGCACTGGAGCTTTCTTT. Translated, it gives CASRPQGSTGAFF.

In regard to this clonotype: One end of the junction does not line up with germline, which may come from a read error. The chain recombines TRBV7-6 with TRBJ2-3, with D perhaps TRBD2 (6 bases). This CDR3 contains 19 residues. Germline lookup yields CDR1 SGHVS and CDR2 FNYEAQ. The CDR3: CASSSPGTGGIIGTDTQYF. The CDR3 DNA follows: TGTGCCAGCAGCTCCCCCGGGACTGGCGGGATAATTGGCACAGACACGCAGTATTTT. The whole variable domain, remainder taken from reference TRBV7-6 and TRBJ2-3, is GAGVSQSPRYKVTKRGQDVALRCDPISGHVSLYWYRQALGQGPEFLTYFNYEAQQDKSGLPNDRFSAERPEGSISTLTIQRTEQRDSAMYRCASSSPGTGGIIGTDTQYFGPGTRLTVL.

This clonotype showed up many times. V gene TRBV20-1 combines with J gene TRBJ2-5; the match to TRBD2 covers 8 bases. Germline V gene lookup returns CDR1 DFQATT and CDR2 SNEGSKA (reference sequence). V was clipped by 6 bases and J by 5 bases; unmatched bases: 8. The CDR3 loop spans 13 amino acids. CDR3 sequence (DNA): TGCAGTGCAAGGAGCGGGAGCTGGGAGACCCAGTACTTC. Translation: CSARSGSWETQYF.

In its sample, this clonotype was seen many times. CDR3 sequence reads: CASSQDPSGVVSYEQYF. The DNA for the CDR3 is TGCGCCAGCAGCCAAGATCCTAGCGGGGTAGTAAGCTACGAGCAGTACTTC. The chain has TRBV4-1 and TRBJ2-7, with 9 nucleotides matching TRBD2. The ends lost 0 bases at V and 3 bases at J; junction bases unmatched: 9. Germline V gives CDR1 MGHRA, CDR2 YSYEKL. CDR3 length equals 17 residues.

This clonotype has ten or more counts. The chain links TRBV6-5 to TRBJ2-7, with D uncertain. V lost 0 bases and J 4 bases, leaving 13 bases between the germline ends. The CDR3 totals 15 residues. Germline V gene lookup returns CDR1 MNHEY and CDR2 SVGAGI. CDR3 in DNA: TGTGCCAGCAGTTACTCGAGTGGTACACAGTACGAGCAGTACTTC. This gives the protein CASSYSSGTQYEQYF.

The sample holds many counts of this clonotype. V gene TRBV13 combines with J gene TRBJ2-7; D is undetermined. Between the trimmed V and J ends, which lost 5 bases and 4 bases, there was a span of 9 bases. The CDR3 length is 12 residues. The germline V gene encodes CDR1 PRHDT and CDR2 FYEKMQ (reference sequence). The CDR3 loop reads CASSLVAYEQYF. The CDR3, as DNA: TGTGCCAGCAGCCTAGTCGCTTACGAGCAGTACTTC.

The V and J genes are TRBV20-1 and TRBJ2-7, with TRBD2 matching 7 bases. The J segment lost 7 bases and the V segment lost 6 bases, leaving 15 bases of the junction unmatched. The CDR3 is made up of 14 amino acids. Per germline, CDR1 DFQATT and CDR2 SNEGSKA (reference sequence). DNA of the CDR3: TGCAGTGCGAACCCTAGCGGATCCCCCGAGGAGCAGTACTTC. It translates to CSANPSGSPEEQYF.

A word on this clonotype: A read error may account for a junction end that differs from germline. In DNA, the CDR3 is TGTACCACCAGCAGTAGAGCGGGACTTAACACCGGGGAGCTGTTTTTT. The encoded protein is CTTSSRAGLNTGELFF. V usage is TRBV15 and J usage is TRBJ2-2, with 7 bases lining up with TRBD2. Germline CDR1 is LNHNV and CDR2 is YYDKDF (reference sequence). There are 16 residues in the CDR3.

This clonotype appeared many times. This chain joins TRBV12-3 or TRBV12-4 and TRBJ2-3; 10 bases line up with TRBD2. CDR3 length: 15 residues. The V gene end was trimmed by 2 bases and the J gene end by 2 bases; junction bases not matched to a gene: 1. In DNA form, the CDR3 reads TGTGCCAGCAGTTTACTAGCGGGAGTCACAGATACGCAGTATTTT. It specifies CASSLLAGVTDTQYF.

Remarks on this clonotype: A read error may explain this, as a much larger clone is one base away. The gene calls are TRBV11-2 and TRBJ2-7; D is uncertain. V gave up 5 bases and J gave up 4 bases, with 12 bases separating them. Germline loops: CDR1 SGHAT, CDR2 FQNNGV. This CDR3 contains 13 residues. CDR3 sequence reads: CASSPWPGYEQYF. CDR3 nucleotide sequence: TGTGCCAGCAGCCCTTGGCCCGGTTACGAGCAGTACTTC.

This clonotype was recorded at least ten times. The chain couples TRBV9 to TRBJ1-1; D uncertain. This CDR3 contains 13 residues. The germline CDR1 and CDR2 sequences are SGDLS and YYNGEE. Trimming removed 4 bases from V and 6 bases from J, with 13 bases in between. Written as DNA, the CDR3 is TGTGCCAGCAGCCCCCAAAGGAGATCTGAAGCTTTCTTT. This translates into CASSPQRRSEAFF.